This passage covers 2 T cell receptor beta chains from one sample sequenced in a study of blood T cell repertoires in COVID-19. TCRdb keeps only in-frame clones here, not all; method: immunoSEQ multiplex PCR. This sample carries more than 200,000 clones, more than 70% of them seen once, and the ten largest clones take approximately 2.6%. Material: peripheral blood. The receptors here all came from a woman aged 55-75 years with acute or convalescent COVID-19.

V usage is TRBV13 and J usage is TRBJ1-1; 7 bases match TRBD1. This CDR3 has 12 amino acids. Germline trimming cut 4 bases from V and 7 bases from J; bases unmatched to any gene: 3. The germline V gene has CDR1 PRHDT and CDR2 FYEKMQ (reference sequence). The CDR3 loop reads CASSSGQNEAFF. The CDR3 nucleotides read TGTGCCAGCAGCTCGGGACAGAATGAAGCTTTCTTT.

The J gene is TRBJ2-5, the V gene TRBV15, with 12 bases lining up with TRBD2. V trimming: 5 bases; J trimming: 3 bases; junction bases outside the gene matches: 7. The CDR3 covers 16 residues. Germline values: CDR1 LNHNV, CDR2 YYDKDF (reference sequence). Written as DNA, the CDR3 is TGTGCCACCAGCGGCGGACTAGCGGGACCAAAAGAGACCCAGTACTTC. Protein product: CATSGGLAGPKETQYF.